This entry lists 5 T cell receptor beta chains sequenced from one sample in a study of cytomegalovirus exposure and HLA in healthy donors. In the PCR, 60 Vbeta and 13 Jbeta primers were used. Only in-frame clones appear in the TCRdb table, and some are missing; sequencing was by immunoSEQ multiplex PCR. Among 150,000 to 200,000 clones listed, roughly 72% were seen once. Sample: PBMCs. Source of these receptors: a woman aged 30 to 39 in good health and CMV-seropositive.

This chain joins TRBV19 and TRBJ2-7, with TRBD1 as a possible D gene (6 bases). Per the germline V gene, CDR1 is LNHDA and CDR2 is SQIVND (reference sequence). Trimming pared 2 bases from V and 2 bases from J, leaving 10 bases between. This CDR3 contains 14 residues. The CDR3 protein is CASSIPGAPYEQYF. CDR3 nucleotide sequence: TGTGCCAGTAGTATACCAGGGGCTCCCTACGAGCAGTACTTC.

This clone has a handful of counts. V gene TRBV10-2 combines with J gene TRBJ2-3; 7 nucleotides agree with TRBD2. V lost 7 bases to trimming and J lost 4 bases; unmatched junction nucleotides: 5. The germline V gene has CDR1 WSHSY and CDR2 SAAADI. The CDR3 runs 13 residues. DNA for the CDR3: TGCGCCAGCATGTTGGCGGGAGCAGATACGCAGTATTTT. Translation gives CASMLAGADTQYF.

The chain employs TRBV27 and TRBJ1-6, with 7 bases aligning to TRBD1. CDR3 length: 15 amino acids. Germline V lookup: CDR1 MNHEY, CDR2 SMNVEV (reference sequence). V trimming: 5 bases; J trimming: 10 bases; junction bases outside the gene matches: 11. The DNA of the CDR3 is TGTGCCAGCAGTCCGCGACAGGGTTTCGTCTCACCCCTCCACTTT. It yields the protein CASSPRQGFVSPLHF.

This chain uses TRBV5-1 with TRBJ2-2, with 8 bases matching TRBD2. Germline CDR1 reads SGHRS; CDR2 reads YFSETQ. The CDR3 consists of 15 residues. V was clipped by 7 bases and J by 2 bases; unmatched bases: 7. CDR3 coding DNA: TGCGCCAGCTACCCGGGGGGGGCTAACACCGGGGAGCTGTTTTTT. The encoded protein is CASYPGGANTGELFF.

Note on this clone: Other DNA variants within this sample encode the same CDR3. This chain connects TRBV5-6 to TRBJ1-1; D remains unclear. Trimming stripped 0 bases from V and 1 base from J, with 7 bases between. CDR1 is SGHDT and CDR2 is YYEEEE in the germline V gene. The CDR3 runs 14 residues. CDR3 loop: CASSLVGGNTEAFF. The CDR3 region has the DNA TGTGCCAGCAGCTTGGTGGGAGGGAACACTGAAGCTTTCTTT. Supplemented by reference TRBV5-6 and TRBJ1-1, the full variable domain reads DAGVTQSPTHLIKTRGQQVTLRCSPKSGHDTVSWYQQALGQGPQFIFQYYEEEERQRGNFPDRFSGHQFPNYSSELNVNALLLGDSALYLCASSLVGGNTEAFFGQGTRLTVV.